The clone carrying this TCR beta chain appeared once. The antigen is not known. These data come from a study of CD8+CD57+ T cells in acquired aplastic anemia. Study-level results: Patients shared around 30 CD8+ CDR3 sequences with controls. Patients showed no significant difference from controls in CD8+ Simpson's diversity.

The study profiled TCR beta VDJ and CDR3 using genomic DNA as template. TCRdb used MiXCR to reprocess the reads, holding one entry per CDR3 protein. The table has about 200,000 distinct CDR3 sequences, 40% to 60% seen once. The V end was cut by 10 bases, the J end by 5 bases, with 3 bases between. Germline V gene lookup returns CDR1 MRHNA and CDR2 SNTAGT. There are 9 residues in the CDR3. Patients chosen for sequencing had CD8+CD57+ cells that had expanded, as shown by flow cytometry. Blood sampling was performed on the patients, and none of them had received therapy by then. The chain recombines TRBV6-4 with TRBJ1-5; D not resolved. This clonotype originated in a human donor with aplastic anemia. What was sequenced was sorted CD4+, CD8+, or CD8+CD57+ T cells (not recorded which) from PBMCs. The DNA for the CDR3 is TGTGCCACCGATCAGCCCCAGCATTTT. It encodes CATDQPQHF.